Below are 10 T cell receptor beta chains sequenced from a single sample in a study of blood T cell repertoires in COVID-19. The data were produced by immunoSEQ multiplex PCR, yet TCRdb's version contains in-frame clones alone and is incomplete. The sample yields 120,000 to 150,000 clones, approximately 83% seen once. Sequenced sample: peripheral blood. The receptors originated from a woman in her sixties with COVID-19, enrolled during active disease.

This chain uses TRBV7-8 with TRBJ2-2; maybe TRBD1 (7 bases). Deletions cut 5 bases from V and 7 bases from J, with 14 bases between. The CDR3 runs to 14 residues. Looked up from germline, CDR1 is SGHVS and CDR2 is FQNEAQ. DNA for the CDR3: TGTGCCAGCAGCCCAACAGGGGAGGTCGGGGAGCTGTTTTTT. Protein: CASSPTGEVGELFF.

J is TRBJ2-3 and V is TRBV9; TRBD1 is a possible D gene (6 bases). Germline V CDR1 and CDR2: SGDLS, YYNGEE. Between the trimmed V and J ends, which lost 5 bases and 1 base, there was a span of 20 bases. The CDR3 has 17 residues. The CDR3 nucleotides read TGTGCCAGCAGTCGGATTCAGGGGAATCGGGGCACAGATACGCAGTATTTT. Its translation is CASSRIQGNRGTDTQYF.

The rearrangement joins TRBV30 to TRBJ2-7; tentative D call: TRBD2 (5 bases). Trimming shortened V by 2 bases and J by 6 bases, and 14 bases separated the two germline ends. Germline CDR1 is GTSNPN and CDR2 is SVGIG (reference sequence). The CDR3 extends over 13 amino acids. The CDR3 region has the DNA TGTGCCTGGAGTTTGTCTCTTGCGGGCGAGCAGTACTTC. Its protein is CAWSLSLAGEQYF.

The chain recombines TRBV27 with TRBJ1-5, with a possible D match to TRBD1 (5 bases). The germline V and J ends were trimmed by 6 bases and 2 bases, with 8 bases remaining between them. Per the germline V gene, CDR1 is MNHEY and CDR2 is SMNVEV (reference sequence). The CDR3 runs to 13 residues. This chain's CDR3 is CASRVGGNQPQHF. The CDR3 coding sequence is TGTGCCAGCAGGGTAGGGGGCAATCAGCCCCAGCATTTT.

The chain has TRBV10-2 and TRBJ2-3; 9 bases line up with TRBD2. The trim removed 0 bases at V and 0 bases at J, leaving 4 bases unmatched. CDR3 length: 17 residues. CDR1 and CDR2 from the germline V gene are WSHSY and SAAADI. The CDR3 loop is CASSESWAGGSTDTQYF. CDR3 nucleotide sequence: TGCGCCAGCAGTGAGTCATGGGCGGGGGGGAGCACAGATACGCAGTATTTT.

The rearrangement links TRBV30 to TRBJ2-2, with D maybe TRBD1 (5 bases). Trimming cost V 1 base and J 5 bases, with 11 bases left between them. The CDR3 is 14 residues long. The germline gives CDR1 GTSNPN, CDR2 SVGIG (reference sequence). CDR3 nucleotide sequence: TGTGCCTGGAGTGGAAAAGGGGCGACCGGGGAGCTGTTTTTT. Encoded protein: CAWSGKGATGELFF.

CDR3 nucleotide sequence: TGCGCCAGCAGCGCCCTAGAGAACACTGAAGCTTTCTTT. Its translation is CASSALENTEAFF. The genes are TRBV5-1 and TRBJ1-1, with unresolved D. There are 13 residues in the CDR3. The germline CDR1 and CDR2 sequences are SGHRS and YFSETQ. The V end lost 4 bases, the J end lost 1 base, and 8 bases lay between the germline ends.

The chain is built from TRBV6-5 and TRBJ1-1, with TRBD1 matching over 7 bases. With 2 bases clipped from V and 2 bases from J, the junction kept 2 bases outside the gene matches. The germline V gene has CDR1 MNHEY and CDR2 SVGAGI. This CDR3 has 14 amino acids. CDR3 DNA: TGTGCCAGCAGTTACGGGACAGCAAACACTGAAGCTTTCTTT. As protein: CASSYGTANTEAFF.

The gene calls are TRBV13 and TRBJ2-2; no firm D call. Germline lookup yields CDR1 PRHDT and CDR2 FYEKMQ (reference sequence). The CDR3 sequence is 14 residues long. V was clipped by 5 bases and J by 4 bases, with 11 bases between them. The DNA for the CDR3 is TGTGCCAGCAGCAATCCTGCCAGCACCGGGGAGCTGTTTTTT. Encoded protein: CASSNPASTGELFF.

V usage is TRBV12-5 and J usage is TRBJ1-6, with D tentatively TRBD1 (5 bases). CDR1 LGHNT and CDR2 FRNRAP come from the germline V gene. V gave up 3 bases and J gave up 10 bases, with 13 bases separating them. The CDR3 is 14 amino acids. The CDR3 nucleotides are TGTGCTAGTGGTTTACAGGCCCTGGGGTCACCCCTCCACTTT. Protein product: CASGLQALGSPLHF. Filled out from reference TRBV12-5 and TRBJ1-6, the complete variable domain reads DARVTQTPRHKVTEMGQEVTMRCQPILGHNTVFWYRQTMMQGLELLAYFRNRAPLDDSGMPKDRFSAEMPDATLATLKIQPSEPRDSAVYFCASGLQALGSPLHFGNGTRLTVT.